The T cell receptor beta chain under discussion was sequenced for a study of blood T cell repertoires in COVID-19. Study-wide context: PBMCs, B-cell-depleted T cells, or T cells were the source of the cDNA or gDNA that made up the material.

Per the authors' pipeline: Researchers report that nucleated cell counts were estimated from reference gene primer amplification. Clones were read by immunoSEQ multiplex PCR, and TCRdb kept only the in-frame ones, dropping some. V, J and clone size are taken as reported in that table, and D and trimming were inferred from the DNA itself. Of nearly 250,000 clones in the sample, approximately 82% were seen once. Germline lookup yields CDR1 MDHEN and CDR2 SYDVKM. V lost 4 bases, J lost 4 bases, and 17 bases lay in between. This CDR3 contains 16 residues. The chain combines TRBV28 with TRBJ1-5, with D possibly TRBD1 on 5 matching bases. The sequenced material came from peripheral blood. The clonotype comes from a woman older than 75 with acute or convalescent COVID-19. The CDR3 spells CASSSLGRGSNQPQHF. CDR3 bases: TGTGCCAGCAGTTCTCTGGGCCGGGGGAGTAATCAGCCCCAGCATTTT.